This TCR beta chain was observed in a study of early T cells in non-severe SARS-CoV-2 infection. This clonotype was observed at least ten times. TCRdb reprocessed the 5' RACE reads via MiXCR and lists one record per CDR3 protein. The sample yields tens of thousands of distinct CDR3 sequences, around 12% seen once. The origin of this receptor is an adult who was a healthcare worker with PCR-confirmed SARS-CoV-2 infection or an uninfected control (not recorded which). The sample taken for sequencing was whole blood.

The DNA for the CDR3 is TGTGCCAGCAGTTGGGACGGGGCTTACCGGGAGACCCAGTACTTC. This codes for CASSWDGAYRETQYF. The chain combines TRBV27 with TRBJ2-5; D possibly uses TRBD1 or TRBD2 (5 bases each). This CDR3 contains 15 residues. The germline V gene encodes CDR1 MNHEY and CDR2 SMNVEV (reference sequence). V lost 4 bases and J 5 bases, leaving 17 bases between the germline ends.